This T cell receptor (beta chain) came from a study of CD8 T cells in ankylosing spondylitis. Study results and caveats: In ankylosing spondylitis patients, matched synovial fluid reportedly showed significant enrichment of disease-linked clones. Earlier work had already found some motif variants in reactive arthritis synovial fluid and blood. The study identified a TCR beta motif of about eight highly homologous variants that appeared characteristic of ankylosing spondylitis blood.

Note on this clonotype: Its antigen is as yet unknown.

The TCR beta libraries were generated through quantitative 5'-RACE incorporating molecular barcodes. TCRdb processed the 5' RACE reads anew with MiXCR; each CDR3 protein has one entry. This table has about 250,000 distinct CDR3 sequences, roughly 32% appearing once. The TCR comes from a male donor with ankylosing spondylitis or in good health (not recorded which). Sequenced sample: blood, either unsorted or a sorted T cell fraction (not recorded which).

The DNA of the CDR3 is TGTGCCAGCAGCACCCCGGGACTAGCGAATGAGCAGTTCTTC. Translated, it gives CASSTPGLANEQFF. The J gene is TRBJ2-1, the V gene TRBV7-9; 10 bases agree with TRBD2. Germline CDR1 is SEHNR and CDR2 is FQNEAQ (reference sequence). The CDR3 is made up of 14 amino acids. With V trimmed by 5 bases and J by 7 bases, 5 bases remained unmatched.